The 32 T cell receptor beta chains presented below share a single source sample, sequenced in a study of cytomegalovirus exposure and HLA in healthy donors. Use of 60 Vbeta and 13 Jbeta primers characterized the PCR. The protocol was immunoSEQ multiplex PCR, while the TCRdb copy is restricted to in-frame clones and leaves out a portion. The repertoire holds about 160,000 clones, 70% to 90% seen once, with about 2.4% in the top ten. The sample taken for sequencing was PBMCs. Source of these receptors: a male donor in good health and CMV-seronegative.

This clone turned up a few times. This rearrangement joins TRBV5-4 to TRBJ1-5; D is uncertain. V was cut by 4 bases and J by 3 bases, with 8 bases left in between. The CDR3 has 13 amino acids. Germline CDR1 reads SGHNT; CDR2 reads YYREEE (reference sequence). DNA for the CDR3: TGTGCCAGCAGCAAGGAGATCAATCAGCCCCAGCATTTT. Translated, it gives CASSKEINQPQHF.

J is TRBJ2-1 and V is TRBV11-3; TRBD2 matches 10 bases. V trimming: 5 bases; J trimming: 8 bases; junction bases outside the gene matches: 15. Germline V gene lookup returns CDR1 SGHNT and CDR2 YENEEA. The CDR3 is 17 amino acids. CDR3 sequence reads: CASSPPRGLAGVHEQFF. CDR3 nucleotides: TGTGCCAGCAGCCCCCCCCGAGGGCTAGCGGGAGTCCATGAGCAGTTCTTC. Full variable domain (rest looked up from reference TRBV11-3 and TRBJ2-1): EAGVVQSPRYKIIEKKQPVAFWCNPISGHNTLYWYLQNLGQGPELLIRYENEEAVDDSQLPKDRFSAERLKGVDSTLKIQPAELGDSAVYLCASSPPRGLAGVHEQFFGPGTRLTVL.

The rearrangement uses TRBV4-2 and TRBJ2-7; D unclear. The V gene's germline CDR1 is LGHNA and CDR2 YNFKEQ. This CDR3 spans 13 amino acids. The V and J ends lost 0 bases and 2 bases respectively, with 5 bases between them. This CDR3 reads CASSQDPTYEQYF. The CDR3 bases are TGTGCCAGCAGCCAAGACCCAACCTACGAGCAGTACTTC.

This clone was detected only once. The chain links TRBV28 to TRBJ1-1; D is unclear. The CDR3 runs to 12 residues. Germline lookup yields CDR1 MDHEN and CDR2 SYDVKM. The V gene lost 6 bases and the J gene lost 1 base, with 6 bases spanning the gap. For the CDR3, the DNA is TGTGCCAGCAGCCTCGGGAACACTGAAGCTTTCTTT. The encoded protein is CASSLGNTEAFF.

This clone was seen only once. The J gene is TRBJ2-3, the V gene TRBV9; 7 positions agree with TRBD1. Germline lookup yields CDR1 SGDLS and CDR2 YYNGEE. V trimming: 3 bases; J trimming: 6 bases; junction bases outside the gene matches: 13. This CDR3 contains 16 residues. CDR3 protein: CASSERQGFDWDTQYF. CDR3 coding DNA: TGTGCCAGCAGCGAGCGACAGGGTTTCGATTGGGATACGCAGTATTTT. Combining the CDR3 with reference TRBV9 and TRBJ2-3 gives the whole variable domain DSGVTQTPKHLITATGQRVTLRCSPRSGDLSVYWYQQSLDQGLQFLIQYYNGEERAKGNILERFSAQQFPDLHSELNLSSLELGDSALYFCASSERQGFDWDTQYFGPGTRLTVL.

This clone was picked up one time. CDR3 protein: CASSLSSGGLETQYF. In DNA form, the CDR3 reads TGTGCCAGCAGCCTTTCTAGCGGGGGGTTGGAGACCCAGTACTTC. V usage is TRBV9 and J usage is TRBJ2-5; TRBD2 agrees at 11 bases. This CDR3 is 15 amino acids long. Per the germline V gene, CDR1 is SGDLS and CDR2 is YYNGEE. With 4 bases clipped from V and 5 bases from J, the junction kept 7 bases outside the gene matches.

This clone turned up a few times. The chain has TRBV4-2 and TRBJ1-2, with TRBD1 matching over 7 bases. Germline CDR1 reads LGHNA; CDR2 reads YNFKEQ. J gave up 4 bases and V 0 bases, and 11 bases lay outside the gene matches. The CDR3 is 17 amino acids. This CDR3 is CASSQDNPTGPGYGYTF. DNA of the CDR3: TGTGCCAGCAGCCAAGATAATCCGACAGGGCCGGGCTATGGCTACACCTTC.

The CDR3 region has the DNA TGTGCCAGTCGGCGTGGGACAGGGCTTGGCGAGCAGTACTTC. It encodes CASRRGTGLGEQYF. This sequence joins TRBV6-5 and TRBJ2-7, with 9 positions matching TRBD1. Per the germline V gene, CDR1 is MNHEY and CDR2 is SVGAGI. The CDR3 totals 14 residues. With 9 bases clipped from V and 6 bases from J, the junction kept 12 bases outside the gene matches.

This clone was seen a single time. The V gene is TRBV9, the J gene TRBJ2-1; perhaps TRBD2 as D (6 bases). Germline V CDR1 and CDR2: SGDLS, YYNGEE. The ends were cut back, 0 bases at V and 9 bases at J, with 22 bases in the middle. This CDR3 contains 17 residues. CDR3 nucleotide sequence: TGTGCCAGCAGCGTAGAAATTTCGTCGGGAGTCTATGTTGAGCAGTTCTTC. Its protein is CASSVEISSGVYVEQFF.

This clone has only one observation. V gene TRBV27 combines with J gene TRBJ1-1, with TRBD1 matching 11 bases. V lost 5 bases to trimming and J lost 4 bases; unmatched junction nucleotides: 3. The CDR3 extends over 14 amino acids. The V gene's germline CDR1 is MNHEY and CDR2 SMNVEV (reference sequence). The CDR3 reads CASSRGTGGTEAFF. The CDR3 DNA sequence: TGTGCCAGCAGTAGAGGGACAGGGGGCACTGAAGCTTTCTTT.

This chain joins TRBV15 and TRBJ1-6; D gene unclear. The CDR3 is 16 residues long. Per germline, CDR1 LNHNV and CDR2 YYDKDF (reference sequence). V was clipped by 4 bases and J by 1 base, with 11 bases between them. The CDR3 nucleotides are TGTGCCACCAGCACTGGAGGGATATCCTATAATTCACCCCTCCACTTT. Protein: CATSTGGISYNSPLHF.

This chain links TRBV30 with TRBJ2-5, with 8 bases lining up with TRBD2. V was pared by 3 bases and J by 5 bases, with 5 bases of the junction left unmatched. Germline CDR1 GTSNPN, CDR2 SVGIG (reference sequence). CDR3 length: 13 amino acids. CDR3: CAWRSRGGETQYF. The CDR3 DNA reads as TGTGCCTGGAGAAGTCGCGGGGGGGAGACCCAGTACTTC.

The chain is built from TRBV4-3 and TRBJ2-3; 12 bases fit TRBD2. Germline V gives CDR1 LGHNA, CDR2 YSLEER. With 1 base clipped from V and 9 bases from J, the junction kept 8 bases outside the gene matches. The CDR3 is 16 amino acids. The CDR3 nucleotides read TGCGCCAGCAGCCAAGGGGTAGGACTAGCGGGACTCACGCAGTATTTT. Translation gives CASSQGVGLAGLTQYF.

The CDR3: CASRTSSGGAETQYF. CDR3 nucleotides: TGTGCCAGCAGAACATCTAGCGGGGGGGCTGAGACCCAGTACTTC. The chain has TRBV28 and TRBJ2-5, with 12 bases aligning to TRBD2. Germline CDR1 and CDR2: MDHEN and SYDVKM. This CDR3 comprises 15 residues. V gave up 6 bases and J gave up 5 bases; unmatched junction bases: 7.

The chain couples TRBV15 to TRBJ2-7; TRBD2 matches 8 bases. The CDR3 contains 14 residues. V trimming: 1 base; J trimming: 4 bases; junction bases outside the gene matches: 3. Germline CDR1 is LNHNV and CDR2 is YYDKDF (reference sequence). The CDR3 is CATSRGGRTYEQYF. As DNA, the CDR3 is TGTGCCACCAGCAGAGGCGGGAGGACGTACGAGCAGTACTTC.

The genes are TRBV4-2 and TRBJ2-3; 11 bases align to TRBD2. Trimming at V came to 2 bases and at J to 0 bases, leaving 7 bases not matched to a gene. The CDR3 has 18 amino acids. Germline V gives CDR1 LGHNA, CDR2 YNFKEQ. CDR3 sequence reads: CASSQTRWTSGSTDTQYF. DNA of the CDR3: TGTGCCAGCAGCCAAACTCGTTGGACTAGCGGGAGCACAGATACGCAGTATTTT.

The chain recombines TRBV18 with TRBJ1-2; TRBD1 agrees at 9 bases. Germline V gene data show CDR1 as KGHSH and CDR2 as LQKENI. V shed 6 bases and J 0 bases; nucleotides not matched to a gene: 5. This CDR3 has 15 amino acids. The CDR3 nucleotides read TGTGCCAGCTCGCGGGGACAGGGCTCTAACTATGGCTACACCTTC. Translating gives CASSRGQGSNYGYTF.

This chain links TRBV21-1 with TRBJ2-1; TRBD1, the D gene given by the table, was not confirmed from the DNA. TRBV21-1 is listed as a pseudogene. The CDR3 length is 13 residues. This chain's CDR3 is CASSTGQGAEQFF. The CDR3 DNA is TGTGCCAGCAGCACAGGACAGGGCGCTGAGCAGTTCTTC.

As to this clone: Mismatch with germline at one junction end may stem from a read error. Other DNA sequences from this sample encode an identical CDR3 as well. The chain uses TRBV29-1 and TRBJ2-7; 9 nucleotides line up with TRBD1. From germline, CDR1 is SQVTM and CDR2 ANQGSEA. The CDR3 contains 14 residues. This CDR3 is CSVKTGGTHYEQYF. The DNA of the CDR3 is TGCAGCGTAAAAACAGGGGGCACCCACTACGAGCAATACTTC.

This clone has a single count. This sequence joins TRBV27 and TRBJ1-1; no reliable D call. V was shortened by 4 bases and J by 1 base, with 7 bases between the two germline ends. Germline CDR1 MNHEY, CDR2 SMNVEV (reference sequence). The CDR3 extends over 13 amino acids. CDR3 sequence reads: CASSWASNTEAFF. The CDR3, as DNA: TGTGCCAGCAGTTGGGCGTCGAACACTGAAGCTTTCTTT.

The CDR3 region has the DNA TGTGCCAGCAGCCGCCAGGGGTCTAGCACAGATACGCAGTATTTT. This codes for CASSRQGSSTDTQYF. This chain uses TRBV5-4 with TRBJ2-3, with D perhaps TRBD1 (6 bases). CDR1 and CDR2 (germline): SGHNT, YYREEE (reference sequence). Trimming pared 4 bases from V and 0 bases from J, leaving 12 bases between. This CDR3 spans 15 amino acids.

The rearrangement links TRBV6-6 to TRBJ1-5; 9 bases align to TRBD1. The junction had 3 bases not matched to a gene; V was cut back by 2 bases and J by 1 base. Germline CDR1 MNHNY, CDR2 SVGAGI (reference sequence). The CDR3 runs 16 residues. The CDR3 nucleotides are TGTGCCAGCAGTTACCCACAGGGGGCGAGCAATCAGCCCCAGCATTTT. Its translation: CASSYPQGASNQPQHF.

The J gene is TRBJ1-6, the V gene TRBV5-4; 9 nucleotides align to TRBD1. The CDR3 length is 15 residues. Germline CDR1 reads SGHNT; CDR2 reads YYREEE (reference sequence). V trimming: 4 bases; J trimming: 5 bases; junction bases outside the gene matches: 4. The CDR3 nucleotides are TGTGCCAGCAGCCCCCGGACAGGGGATAATTCACCCCTCCACTTT. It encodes CASSPRTGDNSPLHF.

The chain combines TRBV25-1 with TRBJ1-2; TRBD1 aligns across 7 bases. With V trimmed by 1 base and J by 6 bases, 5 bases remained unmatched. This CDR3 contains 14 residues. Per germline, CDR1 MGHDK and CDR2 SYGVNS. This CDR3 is CASSESTGEDGYTF. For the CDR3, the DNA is TGTGCCAGCAGTGAATCAACAGGGGAGGATGGCTACACCTTC.

Here the CDR3 DNA reads TGTGCCAGCAGCCAAGGGGGACTAGTCAACGAGCAGTACTTC. The encoded protein is CASSQGGLVNEQYF. The chain links TRBV28 to TRBJ2-7; 8 positions match TRBD2. The CDR3 contains 14 residues. Trimming cost V 6 bases and J 5 bases; bases outside gene matches: 9. Germline V gives CDR1 MDHEN, CDR2 SYDVKM.

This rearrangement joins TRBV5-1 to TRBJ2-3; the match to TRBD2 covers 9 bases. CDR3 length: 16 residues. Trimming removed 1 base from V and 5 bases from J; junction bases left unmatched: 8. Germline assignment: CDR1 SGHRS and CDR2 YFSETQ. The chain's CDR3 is CASSLLAGGSEDTQYF. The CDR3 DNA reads TGCGCCAGCAGCTTGTTGGCGGGAGGGTCCGAAGATACGCAGTATTTT. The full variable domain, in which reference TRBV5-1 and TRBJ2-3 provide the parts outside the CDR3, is KAGVTQTPRYLIKTRGQQVTLSCSPISGHRSVSWYQQTPGQGLQFLFEYFSETQRNKGNFPGRFSGRQFSNSRSEMNVSTLELGDSALYLCASSLLAGGSEDTQYFGPGTRLTVL.

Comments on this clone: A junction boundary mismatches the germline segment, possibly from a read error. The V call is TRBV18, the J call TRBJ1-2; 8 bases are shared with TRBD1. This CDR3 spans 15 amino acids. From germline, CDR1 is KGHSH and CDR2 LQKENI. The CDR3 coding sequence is TGTGCCAGCTCACCAGACAGGGGAGAGGCCTATGGCTACCCCTTC. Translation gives CASSPDRGEAYGYPF.

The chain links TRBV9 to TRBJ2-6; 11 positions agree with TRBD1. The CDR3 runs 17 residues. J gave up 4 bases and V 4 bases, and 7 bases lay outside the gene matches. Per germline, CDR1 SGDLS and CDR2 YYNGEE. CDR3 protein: CASSFGQGARGANVLTF. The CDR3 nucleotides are TGTGCCAGCAGCTTCGGACAGGGGGCGCGGGGGGCCAACGTCCTGACTTTC.

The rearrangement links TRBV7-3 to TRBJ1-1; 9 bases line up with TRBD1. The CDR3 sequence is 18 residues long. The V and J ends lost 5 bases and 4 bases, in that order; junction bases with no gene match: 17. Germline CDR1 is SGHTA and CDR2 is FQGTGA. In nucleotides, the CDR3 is TGTGCCAGCAGCCCCCCAAGTCCCGGGACAGGGTCGGGCACTGAAGCTTTCTTT. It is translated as CASSPPSPGTGSGTEAFF.

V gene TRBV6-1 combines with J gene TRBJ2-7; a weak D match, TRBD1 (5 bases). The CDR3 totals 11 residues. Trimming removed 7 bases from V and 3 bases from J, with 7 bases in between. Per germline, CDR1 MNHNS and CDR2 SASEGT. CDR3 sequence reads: CASTGYYEQYF. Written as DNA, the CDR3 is TGTGCCAGCACAGGGTACTACGAGCAGTACTTC.

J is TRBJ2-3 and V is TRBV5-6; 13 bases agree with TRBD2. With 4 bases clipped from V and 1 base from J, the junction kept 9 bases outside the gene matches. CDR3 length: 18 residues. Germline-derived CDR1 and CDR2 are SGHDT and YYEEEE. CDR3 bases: TGTGCCAGCAGCCGACTAGCGGGAGGAATATTGGGCACAGATACGCAGTATTTT. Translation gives CASSRLAGGILGTDTQYF.

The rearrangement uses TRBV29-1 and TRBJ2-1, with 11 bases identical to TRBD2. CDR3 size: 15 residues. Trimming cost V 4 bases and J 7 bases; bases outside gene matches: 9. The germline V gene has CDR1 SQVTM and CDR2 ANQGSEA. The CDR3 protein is CSVGKLAGEGNEQFF. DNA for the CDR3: TGCAGCGTTGGAAAACTAGCGGGGGAGGGGAATGAGCAGTTCTTC.